This TCR beta chain was profiled in a study of CD8+CD57+ T cells in acquired aplastic anemia. Turning to the study itself: Mean yield of DNA from sorted CD4+ and CD8+ cells was 3 to 3.5 ug.

As to this clonotype: The antigen is undetermined. Germline and junction disagree at one end, which may indicate a read error.

This CDR3 region has 8 residues. Germline V gene sequence: CDR1 SEHNR, CDR2 FQNEAQ (reference sequence). Genomic DNA templated the TCR beta VDJ and CDR3 profiling. In TCRdb, the reads were re-called with MiXCR into one record per CDR3 protein. Here the sample spans under 350,000 distinct CDR3 sequences, about 50% being singletons. General study findings and limits: Roughly 30 CD8+ CDR3 sequences occurred in both the patients and the controls.

The sequenced patients had an expansion of CD8+CD57+ cells seen by flow cytometry. In all patients, the disease was severe acquired aplastic anemia. Prior therapy had not been administered to any patient at the time of blood sampling. The sample was sorted CD4+, CD8+, or CD8+CD57+ T cells (not recorded which) from PBMCs. The chain combines TRBV7-9 with TRBJ1-2; D is uncertain. The origin of this receptor is a human donor with aplastic anemia. The CDR3 spells CASSAQLF. The CDR3 DNA sequence: TGTGCCAGCAGCGCTCAACTATTC.